This T cell receptor beta chain came from a study of blood T cell repertoires in COVID-19. Study in general: T cells, B-cell-depleted T cells, or PBMCs supplied cDNA or gDNA.

The CDR3 has 11 amino acids. V shed 4 bases and J shed 7 bases, with 8 bases lying between them. From germline, CDR1 is SGHRS and CDR2 YFSETQ. Adults between roughly 18 and 90 years of age took part from 24 US areas. Recovered Cohort 3 donors showed two negative PCRs, clearance, or symptom resolution. Original data processing: Amplifying reference gene primers gave estimates of nucleated cell counts. Method: immunoSEQ multiplex PCR; TCRdb's copy keeps in-frame clones and lacks some. V and J calls and clone size follow that table, whereas D and trimming were derived from the DNA. The table includes about 470,000 clones, approximately 90% detected once.

The TCR sequence derives from a woman aged 18-29 years who had recovered from COVID-19. The chain recombines TRBV5-1 with TRBJ1-2; unclear D gene. Sequencing was performed on PBMCs or T cells enriched from blood (not recorded which). The CDR3 region has the DNA TGCGCCAGCAGCACCGGAGGTGGCTACACCTTC. It codes for CASSTGGGYTF.